These 20 T cell receptor beta chains originate from one sample sequenced in a study of blood T cell repertoires in COVID-19. TCRdb's table, derived via immunoSEQ multiplex PCR, lists solely in-frame clones and lacks some. The sample has a few hundred thousand clones; just over 90% are singletons. The specimen sequenced was PBMCs or T cells enriched from blood (not recorded which). The source is a woman in her 40s who had been exposed to COVID-19.

J is TRBJ2-7 and V is TRBV13, with 7 nucleotides matching TRBD1. Germline V lookup: CDR1 PRHDT, CDR2 FYEKMQ (reference sequence). CDR3 size: 14 residues. V gave up 5 bases and J gave up 0 bases; unmatched junction bases: 4. CDR3 DNA: TGTGCCAGCAGCCAGACAGGGAGCTCCTACGAGCAGTACTTC. Translating gives CASSQTGSSYEQYF.

The V gene is TRBV7-9, the J gene TRBJ1-5; D gene uncertain. The germline CDR1 and CDR2 sequences are SEHNR and FQNEAQ (reference sequence). The CDR3 length is 12 residues. V dropped 2 bases and J dropped 4 bases, with 3 bases sitting between them. CDR3 DNA sequence: TGTGCCAGCAGCTTATTAAATCAGCCCCAGCATTTT. Translation: CASSLLNQPQHF.

This chain links TRBV19 with TRBJ1-4; 7 bases line up with TRBD1. CDR3 size: 15 residues. Germline V lookup: CDR1 LNHDA, CDR2 SQIVND (reference sequence). Unmatched junction bases numbered 11, after V lost 5 bases and J lost 8 bases. CDR3 sequence: CASSLDRVGKEKLFF. The DNA of the CDR3 is TGTGCCAGTAGTCTCGACAGGGTGGGAAAGGAAAAACTGTTTTTT.

The rearrangement links TRBV7-2 to TRBJ2-1; possible D gene TRBD2, 6 bases. This CDR3 spans 15 amino acids. Trimming shortened V by 1 base and J by 7 bases, and 14 bases separated the two germline ends. The germline V gene encodes CDR1 SGHTA and CDR2 FQGNSA. DNA for the CDR3: TGTGCCAGCAGCTTAGGGGCGGGATCTCTTAATGAGCAGTTCTTC. Its translation is CASSLGAGSLNEQFF.

V usage is TRBV5-1 and J usage is TRBJ1-1, with D tentatively TRBD1 (5 bases). The CDR3 is 14 residues long. Trimming took off 4 bases at V and 5 bases at J, with 15 bases between the two ends. Germline V gives CDR1 SGHRS, CDR2 YFSETQ. The CDR3 loop reads CASSPGGSDTEAFF. The CDR3 DNA follows: TGCGCCAGCAGCCCTGGGGGGTCAGATACTGAAGCTTTCTTT.

The table lists this clone with a count of one. The chain couples TRBV19 to TRBJ1-5; no definite D call. Per the germline V gene, CDR1 is LNHDA and CDR2 is SQIVND (reference sequence). The V gene lost 7 bases and the J gene lost 1 base, with 17 bases spanning the gap. There are 16 residues in the CDR3. The CDR3 nucleotides are TGTGCCAGTACCCCAGGATGGGCATTCAGCAATCAGCCCCAGCATTTT. It specifies CASTPGWAFSNQPQHF. Variable domain in full (rest from reference TRBV19 and TRBJ1-5): DGGITQSPKYLFRKEGQNVTLSCEQNLNHDAMYWYRQDPGQGLRLIYYSQIVNDFQKGDIAEGYSVSREKKESFPLTVTSAQKNPTAFYLCASTPGWAFSNQPQHFGDGTRLSIL.

This clone was detected once. The V call is TRBV25-1, the J call TRBJ1-3; maybe TRBD1 (5 bases). V was shortened by 1 base and J by 0 bases, with 10 bases between the two germline ends. This CDR3 is built from 16 residues. Germline-derived CDR1 and CDR2 are MGHDK and SYGVNS. CDR3 DNA sequence: TGTGCCAGCAGTGAATGGGGCCGGGCCTCTGGAAACACCATATATTTT. It yields the protein CASSEWGRASGNTIYF.

This clone was observed once. The chain uses TRBV19 and TRBJ1-1; 12 positions agree with TRBD1. With V trimmed by 6 bases and J by 7 bases, 6 bases remained unmatched. The CDR3 length is 14 residues. CDR1 is LNHDA and CDR2 is SQIVND in the germline V gene (reference sequence). CDR3 in amino acids: CASRTGQGAFEAFF. The CDR3 DNA reads as TGTGCCAGTAGAACGGGACAGGGGGCTTTTGAAGCTTTCTTT.

J is TRBJ1-1 and V is TRBV2; D gene unclear. V lost 3 bases and J 0 bases, leaving 11 bases between the germline ends. The CDR3 length is 15 residues. Germline V gives CDR1 SNHLY, CDR2 FYNNEI. CDR3 bases: TGTGCCAGCAGTGAGCGGACTGGCATGAACACTGAAGCTTTCTTT. Translating gives CASSERTGMNTEAFF.

J is TRBJ1-3 and V is TRBV5-1; 8 nucleotides match TRBD1. The V gene's germline CDR1 is SGHRS and CDR2 YFSETQ. This CDR3 contains 14 residues. J gave up 3 bases and V 4 bases, and 3 bases lay outside the gene matches. The CDR3 loop is CASSEGTGGNTIYF. Written as DNA, the CDR3 is TGCGCCAGCAGCGAAGGGACAGGTGGAAACACCATATATTTT.

This clone was seen just once. The DNA for the CDR3 is TGTGCCAGCTCACCGCGGCTAGCGGGGGGGCTTGGTGAAAAACTGTTTTTT. Translated, it gives CASSPRLAGGLGEKLFF. The rearrangement uses TRBV18 and TRBJ1-4; maybe TRBD1 (6 bases). This CDR3 is 17 amino acids long. Germline V gene data show CDR1 as KGHSH and CDR2 as LQKENI. V was shortened by 3 bases and J by 7 bases, with 21 bases between the two germline ends.

This clone showed up just a few times. The chain has TRBV12-2 and TRBJ2-7; the DNA was not compared with TRBD2, the D call given in the table. TRBV12-2 is a known pseudogene. This CDR3 is built from 13 residues. The CDR3 region has the DNA TGTGCAAGTCGCTTAGACGTGACGCGGGAGCAGTACTTC. Residues: CASRLDVTREQYF.

A single count supports this clone. The J gene is TRBJ2-3, the V gene TRBV11-3, with a weak D call TRBD2 (6 bases). V was cut by 5 bases and J by 3 bases, with 15 bases left in between. From germline, CDR1 is SGHNT and CDR2 YENEEA. This CDR3 region has 15 residues. DNA of the CDR3: TGTGCCAGCAGCCCCAGGGAGGAACATACAGATACGCAGTATTTT. This gives the protein CASSPREEHTDTQYF.

The rearrangement uses TRBV6-6 and TRBJ2-2; 8 bases line up with TRBD2. V shed 5 bases and J 0 bases; nucleotides not matched to a gene: 11. Germline loops: CDR1 MNHNY, CDR2 SVGAGI (reference sequence). The CDR3 has 18 amino acids. Written as DNA, the CDR3 is TGTGCCAGCAGTCATAGGCGGACTAGCTGGCCGAACACCGGGGAGCTGTTTTTT. It codes for CASSHRRTSWPNTGELFF.

The rearrangement joins TRBV4-3 to TRBJ2-7; possibly TRBD2 for D (6 bases). This CDR3 is built from 14 residues. Germline lookup yields CDR1 LGHNA and CDR2 YSLEER. V was shortened by 0 bases and J by 6 bases, with 12 bases between the two germline ends. CDR3 protein: CASSQDSPGVEQYF. DNA of the CDR3: TGCGCCAGCAGCCAAGATTCTCCGGGAGTCGAGCAGTACTTC.

The J gene is TRBJ2-2, the V gene TRBV19; 13 bases map to TRBD2. Germline V gives CDR1 LNHDA, CDR2 SQIVND (reference sequence). The J segment lost 6 bases and the V segment lost 3 bases, leaving 4 bases of the junction unmatched. This CDR3 has 16 amino acids. CDR3 residues: CASSITSGRASGELFF. The DNA of the CDR3 is TGTGCCAGTAGTATCACTAGCGGGAGGGCCTCCGGGGAGCTGTTTTTT.

This clone was detected only once. The chain combines TRBV15 with TRBJ1-6, with 10 bases that match TRBD1. From germline, CDR1 is LNHNV and CDR2 YYDKDF (reference sequence). The CDR3 consists of 16 residues. Germline trimming cut 1 base from V and 7 bases from J; bases unmatched to any gene: 4. The CDR3 DNA sequence: TGTGCCACCAGCAGAGTTGACAGGGGGCGCAATTCACCCCTCCACTTT. Translation: CATSRVDRGRNSPLHF.

V is TRBV7-5 and J is TRBJ2-1; the DNA was not compared with TRBD2, the D call given in the table. TRBV7-5 is deemed a pseudogene. This CDR3 region has 21 residues. The CDR3 nucleotides read TGTGTCAGAAGCTATACGCACTCCTTCCCTCTCCTCTCGAGAAAGTACAATGAGCAGTTCTTC. It specifies CVRSYTHSFPLLSRKYNEQFF.

The J gene is TRBJ1-2, the V gene TRBV6-2 or TRBV6-3, with no clear D. The V end was cut by 1 base, the J end by 2 bases, with 8 bases between. The CDR3 contains 14 residues. Germline V lookup: CDR1 MNHEY, CDR2 SVGEGT. CDR3 loop: CASSYYPGNYGYTF. The CDR3 DNA reads TGTGCCAGCAGTTACTACCCAGGAAACTATGGCTACACCTTC.

The sample holds many counts of this clone. The genes are TRBV7-2 and TRBJ2-1, with D possibly TRBD2 on 6 matching bases. Germline CDR1 is SGHTA and CDR2 is FQGNSA. The V gene lost 1 base and the J gene lost 3 bases, with 16 bases spanning the gap. The CDR3 has 17 amino acids. CDR3 in DNA: TGTGCCAGCAGCTTAGTGTCTACTCGCGGGAACTACAATGAGCAGTTCTTC. Protein product: CASSLVSTRGNYNEQFF.